Judged by abundance, the clone carrying this T cell receptor beta chain is medium-sized (0.01 to 0.1%). Antigen: not known. The data belong to a study of T and B cells in COVID-19 patients. Findings and limits, study-wide: There were 2,000 to 3,000 TCR clusters exclusive to the recovered cohort, a few dozen with low generation probability.

Multiplex PCR with BIOMED2 TRB-A/B primer pools amplified TRB rearrangements. TCRdb itself ran the multiplex PCR reads through MiXCR, one entry per CDR3 protein. The sample lists over 3,500 distinct CDR3 sequences, 25% occurring once. Each TRB amplification used about 250-550 ng of genomic DNA from blood. V was clipped by 8 bases and J by 8 bases, with 12 bases between them. CDR3 length: 11 amino acids. Per the germline V gene, CDR1 is MNHEY and CDR2 is SVGAGI. V and J are TRBV6-5 and TRBJ1-2; D gene unclear. Sequencing was done on a sample of blood. The source of this sequence is a human donor with active COVID-19. Here the CDR3 reads CASSTSGGYTF. CDR3 sequence (DNA): TGTGCCAGCTCGACCTCGGGGGGCTACACCTTC.